The 15 T cell receptor beta chains below were found in one sample sequenced in a study of blood T cell repertoires in COVID-19. Sequencing used immunoSEQ multiplex PCR; TCRdb keeps in-frame clones, though not all of them. The data hold roughly 190,000 clones, with around 81% observed a single time. Sequences were obtained from peripheral blood. All receptors derive from a woman aged 35 to 49 with COVID-19, enrolled during active disease.

The V call is TRBV30, the J call TRBJ1-2; possibly TRBD1 for D (5 bases). Trimming shortened V by 5 bases and J by 3 bases, and 13 bases separated the two germline ends. Germline V CDR1 and CDR2: GTSNPN, SVGIG (reference sequence). The CDR3 covers 13 residues. The CDR3 is CAWGAGSYYGYTF. CDR3 DNA sequence: TGTGCCTGGGGGGCGGGCAGCTACTATGGCTACACCTTC.

Here the CDR3 reads CASSEGTGGYAVEKLFF. CDR3 nucleotide sequence: TGTGCCAGCAGTGAGGGGACAGGGGGCTATGCGGTTGAAAAACTGTTTTTT. The chain uses TRBV6-1 and TRBJ1-4; 12 nucleotides align to TRBD1. In germline, CDR1 is MNHNS, CDR2 SASEGT. This CDR3 spans 17 amino acids. Trimming took 3 bases from V and 7 from J; bases not matched to a gene: 9.

This clone was recorded many times. The chain employs TRBV6-4 and TRBJ2-2; the match to TRBD1 covers 8 bases. V lost 8 bases and J lost 1; bases outside the gene matches: 0. The V gene's germline CDR1 is MRHNA and CDR2 SNTAGT. This CDR3 is built from 13 residues. The CDR3 spells CASGTGNTGELFF. The DNA for the CDR3 is TGTGCCAGCGGGACAGGGAACACCGGGGAGCTGTTTTTT.

This clone showed up just once. The CDR3 DNA reads as TGTGCCAGCAGTCTGGACAGGACAGAGACCGGGGAGCTGTTTTTT. It encodes CASSLDRTETGELFF. The rearrangement joins TRBV28 to TRBJ2-2; 7 bases line up with TRBD1. V dropped 5 bases and J dropped 5; count of bases not matched to a gene: 8. The CDR3 spans 15 residues. Germline CDR1 MDHEN, CDR2 SYDVKM.

The V and J genes are TRBV6-5 and TRBJ1-2; D call uncertain. V lost 8 bases and J 5 bases, leaving 21 bases between the germline ends. The germline V gene encodes CDR1 MNHEY and CDR2 SVGAGI. This CDR3 is 15 amino acids long. CDR3: CASSPGGRNSYGYTF. CDR3 nucleotides: TGTGCCAGCTCCCCCGGAGGACGGAACTCTTATGGCTACACCTTC.

V usage is TRBV5-5 and J usage is TRBJ1-4; TRBD1 aligns across 7 bases. Germline CDR1 is SGHKS and CDR2 is YYEKEE (reference sequence). The CDR3 length is 12 residues. Trimming took 6 bases from V and 8 from J; bases not matched to a gene: 4. CDR3 in amino acids: CASNQQGEKLFF. The CDR3 DNA sequence: TGTGCCAGCAACCAACAGGGGGAAAAACTGTTTTTT.

This rearrangement joins TRBV28 to TRBJ2-1, with TRBD2 matching 8 bases. The CDR3 is 13 residues long. V was pared by 7 bases and J by 6 bases, with 5 bases of the junction left unmatched. Germline CDR1 is MDHEN and CDR2 is SYDVKM. The CDR3: CASTGTRINEQFF. For the CDR3, the DNA is TGTGCCAGCACCGGGACTAGAATCAATGAGCAGTTCTTC. The full variable domain, with the rest looked up from reference TRBV28 and TRBJ2-1, is DVKVTQSSRYLVKRTGEKVFLECVQDMDHENMFWYRQDPGLGLRLIYFSYDVKMKEKGDIPEGYSVSREKKERFSLILESASTNQTSMYLCASTGTRINEQFFGPGTRLTVL.

The rearrangement uses TRBV28 and TRBJ1-4, with D maybe TRBD1 (6 bases). The CDR3 covers 13 residues. Trimming stripped 10 bases from V and 5 bases from J, with 14 bases between. CDR1 and CDR2 from the germline V gene are MDHEN and SYDVKM. CDR3 sequence reads: CATLGQLNEKLFF. The CDR3 region has the DNA TGTGCCACCCTCGGACAGTTAAATGAAAAACTGTTTTTT. Drawing the rest from reference TRBV28 and TRBJ1-4, the complete variable domain is DVKVTQSSRYLVKRTGEKVFLECVQDMDHENMFWYRQDPGLGLRLIYFSYDVKMKEKGDIPEGYSVSREKKERFSLILESASTNQTSMYLCATLGQLNEKLFFGSGTQLSVL.

This CDR3 reads CASNGGGPAGELFF. CDR3 bases: TGTGCCAGCAATGGGGGAGGGCCTGCCGGGGAGCTGTTTTTT. J is TRBJ2-2 and V is TRBV27; 7 positions agree with TRBD2. In germline, CDR1 is MNHEY, CDR2 SMNVEV (reference sequence). Trimming at V came to 7 bases and at J to 6 bases, leaving 8 bases not matched to a gene. This CDR3 is 14 amino acids long.

The rearrangement uses TRBV2 and TRBJ1-2; unclear D gene. The germline V gene has CDR1 SNHLY and CDR2 FYNNEI. The CDR3 extends over 12 amino acids. V gave up 7 bases and J gave up 2 bases, with 8 bases separating them. CDR3 nucleotides: TGTGCCAGCAATCGGGAAAACTATGGCTACACCTTC. This translates into CASNRENYGYTF.

The chain employs TRBV7-9 and TRBJ2-7; D is perhaps TRBD1 (6 bases). Per the germline V gene, CDR1 is SEHNR and CDR2 is FQNEAQ (reference sequence). This CDR3 comprises 13 residues. V was trimmed by 5 bases and J by 6 bases, leaving 14 bases between them. CDR3 protein: CASSVTNRAEQYV. Here the CDR3 DNA reads TGTGCCAGCAGCGTCACGAACAGGGCCGAGCAGTACGTC.

This sequence joins TRBV7-9 and TRBJ2-7; the D gene is possibly TRBD2 (6 bases). CDR1 is SEHNR, CDR2 FQNEAQ, per germline (reference sequence). The V gene lost 5 bases and the J gene lost 1 base, with 24 bases spanning the gap. The CDR3 sequence is 18 residues long. CDR3 protein: CASSGTTGGFYISYEQYF. In nucleotides, the CDR3 is TGTGCCAGCAGCGGTACAACCGGGGGATTTTACATATCCTACGAGCAGTACTTC. Filled out from reference TRBV7-9 and TRBJ2-7, the complete variable domain reads DTGVSQNPRHKITKRGQNVTFRCDPISEHNRLYWYRQTLGQGPEFLTYFQNEAQLEKSRLLSDRFSAERPKGSFSTLEIQRTEQGDSAMYLCASSGTTGGFYISYEQYFGPGTRLTVT.

This clone was detected once. This chain joins TRBV10-3 and TRBJ2-3; 7 positions agree with TRBD2. Germline assignment: CDR1 ENHRY and CDR2 SYGVKD. This CDR3 has 12 residues. The J segment lost 4 bases and the V segment lost 8 bases, leaving 3 bases of the junction unmatched. CDR3 sequence reads: CAIGTIADTQYF. The DNA for the CDR3 is TGTGCCATCGGGACTATTGCAGATACGCAGTATTTT.

This clone was counted only a few times. V gene TRBV10-2 combines with J gene TRBJ2-4; 8 positions match TRBD1. This CDR3 is built from 17 residues. CDR1 and CDR2 (germline): WSHSY, SAAADI. Trimming removed 6 bases from V and 0 bases from J; junction bases left unmatched: 10. CDR3 amino acids: CASSGRGQAVAKNIQYF. The DNA of the CDR3 is TGCGCCAGCAGCGGCAGGGGGCAAGCGGTAGCCAAAAACATTCAGTACTTC.

This rearrangement joins TRBV5-5 to TRBJ2-2, with TRBD2 as a possible D gene (6 bases). Germline V gene lookup returns CDR1 SGHKS and CDR2 YYEKEE (reference sequence). The CDR3 loop spans 13 amino acids. The ends were cut back, 4 bases at V and 4 bases at J, with 8 bases in the middle. The DNA for the CDR3 is TGTGCCAGCAGCCCGGAGGGCACCGGGGAGCTGTTTTTT. Translating it yields CASSPEGTGELFF.